The 13 T cell receptor beta chains given below trace back to one sample, sequenced in a study of T cell clonality in common variable immunodeficiency. Study-wide results and caveats: Reportedly, TCR beta sequences from common variable immunodeficiency showed fewer deletions and N-nucleotide insertions.

The data were produced by immunoSEQ multiplex PCR, yet TCRdb's version contains in-frame clones alone and is incomplete. Observed in the sample are about 19,000 clones, none of them singletons. Their recognized antigens are unknown. Material for sequencing was peripheral blood mononuclear cells. These receptors were collected from a human donor with common variable immunodeficiency.

Concerning this clone itself: The CDR3 end lies 3 residues beyond the end of the read and is filled in from the germline J gene. The J gene is TRBJ2-7, the V gene TRBV18; 7 positions match TRBD1. The germline gives CDR1 KGHSH, CDR2 LQKENI. CDR3 size: 14 residues. Trimming took 3 bases from V and 2 from J; bases not matched to a gene: 4. CDR3 protein: CASSPGTETYEQYF. Incomplete CDR3 DNA: TGTGCCAGCTCACCGGGGACAGAAACCTACGAG.

In this sample, this clone turned up a few times. The sequenced fragment ends 3 residues before the CDR3 boundary, so the rest is inferred from the germline J gene. V usage is TRBV7-3 and J usage is TRBJ1-6; D uncertain. This CDR3 contains 21 residues. The germline V and J ends were trimmed by 1 base and 3 bases, with 25 bases remaining between them. Germline lookup yields CDR1 SGHTA and CDR2 FQGTGA. CDR3 bases read: TGTGCCAGCAGCTTAAACCTAGCTGTTGATTTTGGGATCAACTATAATTCACCC. It is translated as CASSLNLAVDFGINYNSP. In full, the CDR3 reads CASSLNLAVDFGINYNSPLHF.

Concerning this clone: The read stops 3 residues short of the end of the CDR3; the missing end is completed from the germline J gene. This chain connects TRBV20-1 to TRBJ2-1, with 11 bases matching TRBD1. This CDR3 is 15 amino acids long. V lost 1 base, J lost 4 bases, and 3 bases stayed unmatched. The germline V gene has CDR1 DFQATT and CDR2 SNEGSKA (reference sequence). CDR3 DNA (partial): TGCAGTGCTAGAGGGACAGGGGGCGCGTACAATGAG. This codes for CSARGTGGAYNE. Given in full, the CDR3 is CSARGTGGAYNEQFF.

This clone was recorded many times. The read finishes 3 residues shy of the CDR3 end, and the germline J gene is used to complete it. J is TRBJ2-5 and V is TRBV7-8; a possible D gene is TRBD2 (5 bases). The V and J ends lost 3 bases and 2 bases respectively, with 13 bases between them. CDR3 length equals 15 residues. The germline CDR1 and CDR2 sequences are SGHVS and FQNEAQ. CDR3 DNA, as far as it was read: TGTGCCAGCAGCTTTAAGCGGTCGACTCAAGAGACC. This sequence encodes CASSFKRSTQET. The entire CDR3 protein is CASSFKRSTQETQYF. Supplemented by reference TRBV7-8 and TRBJ2-5, the full variable domain reads GAGVSQSPRYKVAKRGQDVALRCDPISGHVSLFWYQQALGQGPEFLTYFQNEAQLDKSGLPSDRFFAERPEGSVSTLKIQRTQQEDSAVYLCASSFKRSTQETQYFGPGTRLLVL.

Note on this clone: The read is 3 residues too short to cover the CDR3 end, so that end is filled in from the germline J gene. The rearrangement links TRBV30 to TRBJ2-1, with D uncertain. Trimming stripped 5 bases from V and 8 bases from J, with 22 bases between. The CDR3 has 15 residues. Germline loops: CDR1 GTSNPN, CDR2 SVGIG (reference sequence). Incomplete CDR3 DNA: TGTGCCTGGGCAAAGACTCGTTTCGGGTTGGATGAG. It codes for CAWAKTRFGLDE. The entire CDR3 protein is CAWAKTRFGLDEQFF.

This clone was counted between two and nine times. The CDR3 is cut off 3 residues early in the read; its end comes from the germline J gene. V usage is TRBV30 and J usage is TRBJ1-1; D unresolved. Germline-derived CDR1 and CDR2 are GTSNPN and SVGIG (reference sequence). Trimming took off 0 bases at V and 3 bases at J, with 5 bases between the two ends. This CDR3 spans 12 amino acids. The CDR3 sequence is CAWSVYDTEAFF. The CDR3 bases that were read are TGTGCCTGGAGTGTATATGACACTGAA. The complete variable domain, with remaining parts taken from reference TRBV30 and TRBJ1-1, reads SQTIHQWPATLVQPVGSPLSLECTVEGTSNPNLYWYRQAAGRGLQLLFYSVGIGQISSEVPQNLSASRPQDRQFILSSKKLLLSDSGFYLCAWSVYDTEAFFGQGTRLTVV.

Of note for this clone: The sequenced fragment ends 3 residues before the CDR3 boundary, so the rest is inferred from the germline J gene. The V gene is TRBV7-6, the J gene TRBJ2-7; no clear D gene. CDR3 length: 13 amino acids. Germline V CDR1 and CDR2: SGHVS, FNYEAQ. The V and J ends lost 0 bases and 4 bases respectively, with 7 bases between them. The DNA read from the CDR3 is TGTGCCAGCAGCTTAGCGCATAGTTACGAG. Translated, it gives CASSLAHSYE. The entire CDR3 is CASSLAHSYEQYF.

As concerns this clone: The CDR3 extends 3 residues past the end of the read, so its final part is completed from the germline J gene. The J gene is TRBJ1-2, the V gene TRBV6-2 or TRBV6-3; 9 bases line up with TRBD1. The ends lost 4 bases at V and 7 bases at J; junction bases unmatched: 4. Per the germline V gene, CDR1 is MNHEY and CDR2 is SVGEGT. The CDR3 covers 13 residues. The CDR3 bases that were read are TGTGCCAGCAGTTTCCGGGACAGGGTTGGC. Its protein product is CASSFRDRVG. Given in full, the CDR3 is CASSFRDRVGYTF.

This clone was seen more than once but under ten times. The missing CDR3 end, 3 residues past where the read stops, is filled in from the germline J gene. The V call is TRBV7-8, the J call TRBJ1-5, with D unresolved. CDR1 is SGHVS and CDR2 is FQNEAQ in the germline V gene. CDR3 size: 13 residues. V was cut by 5 bases and J by 7 bases, with 12 bases left in between. The CDR3 loop is CASSDSRWQPQHF. CDR3 DNA (partial): TGTGCCAGCAGCGACTCTCGATGGCAGCCC.

This clone appeared a few times. The covered CDR3 bases are TGTGCCGGAAGGGCAGCCCCTAATGAAAAA. This translates into CAGRAAPNEK. The CDR3 reads in full as CAGRAAPNEKLFF. V gene TRBV2 combines with J gene TRBJ1-4; D is undetermined. The read stops 3 residues short of the end of the CDR3; the missing end is completed from the germline J gene. V was clipped by 11 bases and J by 3 bases, with 13 bases between them. Germline V gene data show CDR1 as SNHLY and CDR2 as FYNNEI. This CDR3 contains 13 residues. Together with reference TRBV2 and TRBJ1-4, the CDR3 gives the full variable domain: EPEVTQTPSHQVTQMGQEVILRCVPISNHLYFYWYRQILGQKVEFLVSFYNNEISEKSEIFDDQFSVERPDGSNFTLKIRSTKLEDSAMYFCAGRAAPNEKLFFGSGTQLSVL.

This clone was detected a few times. Coverage ceases 3 residues before the CDR3 finishes, and the germline J gene fills in the end. V usage is TRBV18 and J usage is TRBJ1-3; no clear D. Trimming pared 1 base from V and 8 bases from J, leaving 15 bases between. The germline gives CDR1 KGHSH, CDR2 LQKENI. The CDR3 extends over 15 amino acids. The sequenced CDR3 bases are TGTGCCAGCTCACCACTGTCGGGTGTAGTAGACACC. It codes for CASSPLSGVVDT. The full CDR3 reads CASSPLSGVVDTIYF. Looking up the rest from reference TRBV18 and TRBJ1-3 gives the full variable domain: NAGVMQNPRHLVRRRGQEARLRCSPMKGHSHVYWYRQLPEEGLKFMVYLQKENIIDESGMPKERFSAEFPKEGPSILRIQQVVRGDSAAYFCASSPLSGVVDTIYFGEGSWLTVV.

This clone was detected many times. The read terminates 3 residues ahead of where the CDR3 ends, so the germline J gene completes it. The chain carries TRBV7-6 and TRBJ2-2; D is uncertain. Germline-derived CDR1 and CDR2 are SGHVS and FNYEAQ. The CDR3 sequence is 18 residues long. Trimming left V 6 bases short and J 0 bases short, with 20 bases between. The covered CDR3 bases are TGTGCCAGCAGTGCCGGGTCTCCAACTTTAGCGAACACCGGGGAG. It specifies CASSAGSPTLANTGE. The entire CDR3 protein reads CASSAGSPTLANTGELFF.

Remarks on this clone: The read ends 3 residues early relative to the CDR3; the germline J gene fills the gap. The chain combines TRBV2 with TRBJ2-2, with D possibly TRBD1 on 5 matching bases. Germline CDR1 reads SNHLY; CDR2 reads FYNNEI. Trimming took off 6 bases at V and 1 base at J, with 9 bases between the two ends. CDR3 length: 14 residues. The CDR3 reads CASRGALNTGELFF. CDR3 bases read: TGTGCCAGCAGAGGGGCCTTGAACACCGGGGAG.